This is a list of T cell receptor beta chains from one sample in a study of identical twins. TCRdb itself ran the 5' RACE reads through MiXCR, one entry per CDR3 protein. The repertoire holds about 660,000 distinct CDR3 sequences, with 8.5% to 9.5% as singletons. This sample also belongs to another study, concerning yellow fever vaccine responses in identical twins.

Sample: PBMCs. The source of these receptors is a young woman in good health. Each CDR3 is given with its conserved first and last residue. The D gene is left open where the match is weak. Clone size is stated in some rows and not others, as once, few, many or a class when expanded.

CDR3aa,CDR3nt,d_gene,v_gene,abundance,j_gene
CASSLGTGTLSGNTIYF,TGCGCCAGCAGCTTGGGTACAGGAACCCTCTCTGGAAACACCATATATTTT,-,TRBV5-1,many,TRBJ1-3
CASSFTENQPQHF,TGTGCCAGCAGCTTTACAGAAAATCAGCCCCAGCATTTT,-,TRBV7-2,few,TRBJ1-5
CAIKGLGSGIYNEQFF,TGTGCCATCAAAGGATTGGGTAGCGGGATATACAATGAGCAGTTCTTC,TRBD2,TRBV10-3,few,TRBJ2-1
CASSYGPGQGDNEQYF,TGTGCCAGCAGTTACGGCCCGGGACAGGGAGACAACGAGCAGTACTTC,TRBD1,TRBV6-2/TRBV6-3,many,TRBJ2-7
CATSDLTGGAVRDTQYF,TGTGCCACCAGTGATTTGACAGGGGGCGCAGTACGGGATACGCAGTATTTT,TRBD1,TRBV24-1,few,TRBJ2-3
CASSYISGRSNNEQFF,TGTGCCAGCAGTTATATCAGCGGGAGGAGTAACAATGAGCAGTTCTTC,TRBD2,TRBV6-2/TRBV6-3,-,TRBJ2-1
CASSLGLTALAKNIQYF,TGTGCCAGCAGTTTAGGGTTGACAGCACTAGCCAAAAACATTCAGTACTTC,-,TRBV12-3/TRBV12-4,few,TRBJ2-4
CSVAGRIAGRTDTQYF,TGCAGCGTTGCTGGGAGGATAGCGGGACGCACAGATACGCAGTATTTT,TRBD2,TRBV29-1,-,TRBJ2-3
CASGNQELAVKAYNEQFF,TGTGCTAGTGGCAATCAGGAACTAGCAGTTAAGGCCTACAATGAGCAGTTCTTC,-,TRBV12-5,few,TRBJ2-1
CSARPPSGNEQFF,TGCAGTGCTAGACCCCCCTCGGGAAATGAGCAGTTCTTC,-,TRBV20-1,many,TRBJ2-1
CASSVRLAGDNEQFF,TGTGCCAGCAGCGTGAGGCTAGCGGGGGACAATGAGCAGTTCTTC,TRBD2,TRBV7-2,-,TRBJ2-1
CASSQEASSYEQYF,TGTGCCAGCAGCCAAGAGGCATCCTCCTACGAGCAGTACTTC,-,TRBV3-1,few,TRBJ2-7
CASSLGPSGTLYEQYF,TGTGCCAGCAGCTTAGGTCCTAGCGGGACTCTCTACGAGCAGTACTTC,TRBD2,TRBV7-2,few,TRBJ2-7
CASSVEQVNTEAFF,TGTGCCAGCAGCGTTGAACAGGTAAACACTGAAGCTTTCTTT,-,TRBV5-5,-,TRBJ1-1
CAISLNRAGGVSSYNEQFF,TGTGCCATCAGTTTAAATCGCGCGGGAGGGGTGAGCTCCTACAATGAGCAGTTCTTC,TRBD2,TRBV13,few,TRBJ2-1
CASSNSAADHSYEQYF,TGTGCCAGCAGCAACTCCGCCGCTGACCACTCCTACGAGCAGTACTTC,-,TRBV28,few,TRBJ2-7
CASSPRTGGGLGSTDTQYF,TGTGCCAGCAGCCCACGGACAGGGGGCGGTTTGGGGTCCACAGATACGCAGTATTTT,TRBD1,TRBV7-9,-,TRBJ2-3
CASSQDFVGTGIGTEAFF,TGCGCCAGCAGCCAAGATTTCGTCGGGACCGGGATCGGGACTGAAGCTTTCTTT,-,TRBV4-3,few,TRBJ1-1
CASSQDPNSGANVLTF,TGCGCCAGCAGCCAAGACCCAAACTCTGGGGCCAACGTCCTGACTTTC,-,TRBV4-3,few,TRBJ2-6
CASSLVGGRTGANVLTF,TGCGCCAGCAGCTTGGTCGGGGGCCGTACTGGGGCCAACGTCCTGACTTTC,-,TRBV5-1,few,TRBJ2-6
CASSEQQSSTDTQYF,TGTGCCAGCAGCGAACAGCAGTCTAGCACAGATACGCAGTATTTT,-,TRBV9,few,TRBJ2-3
CASVDRTHTGELFF,TGTGCCAGCGTCGACAGGACTCACACCGGGGAGCTGTTTTTT,-,TRBV2,few,TRBJ2-2
CSATAGRSTDTQYF,TGCAGCGCTACCGCGGGGAGAAGCACAGATACGCAGTATTTT,-,TRBV29-1,many,TRBJ2-3
CATSREGDSYNEQFF,TGTGCCACCAGCAGAGAGGGGGATTCTTACAATGAGCAGTTCTTC,-,TRBV15,few,TRBJ2-1
CSVGSGHSYEQYF,TGCAGCGTCGGATCGGGACACAGTTACGAGCAGTACTTC,-,TRBV29-1,many,TRBJ2-7
CASSVPGVYEQYF,TGTGCCAGCAGCGTGCCAGGGGTTTACGAGCAGTACTTC,-,TRBV5-5,few,TRBJ2-7
CASSLGGAGVVNEQFF,TGCGCCAGCAGCTTGGGGGGCGCGGGAGTGGTAAATGAGCAGTTCTTC,TRBD2,TRBV5-1,-,TRBJ2-1
CSVEDGGGGGNTIYF,TGCAGCGTTGAAGATGGCGGGGGAGGAGGAAACACCATATATTTT,-,TRBV29-1,few,TRBJ1-3
CSGRGQNTGELFF,TGCAGCGGCCGGGGACAGAACACCGGGGAGCTGTTTTTT,-,TRBV20-1,-,TRBJ2-2
CASSTSGATDTQYF,TGTGCCAGCTCGACTAGCGGAGCCACAGATACGCAGTATTTT,TRBD2,TRBV7-3,many,TRBJ2-3
CSARDLGSDSYNEQFF,TGCAGTGCTAGAGATTTAGGCTCCGACTCCTACAATGAGCAGTTCTTC,-,TRBV20-1,few,TRBJ2-1
CASSSSGGGEQYF,TGTGCCAGCAGTTCTAGCGGGGGGGGCGAGCAGTACTTC,TRBD2,TRBV6-6,-,TRBJ2-7
CASSGSGTYQETQYF,TGTGCCAGCAGTGGGAGCGGGACTTACCAAGAGACCCAGTACTTC,TRBD2,TRBV12-3/TRBV12-4,few,TRBJ2-5
CSARGASGRSYEQYF,TGCAGTGCTAGGGGGGCTAGCGGGAGATCCTACGAGCAGTACTTC,TRBD2,TRBV20-1,-,TRBJ2-7
CASSYSRGAVDTDTQYF,TGTGCCAGCAGTTACTCGAGGGGGGCGGTCGACACAGATACGCAGTATTTT,-,TRBV6-5,many,TRBJ2-3
CASRRDTPYEQYF,TGTGCCAGCAGGCGGGACACCCCCTACGAGCAGTACTTC,-,TRBV28,few,TRBJ2-7
CASSSLAGITNEQFF,TGTGCCAGCAGTTCACTAGCGGGGATTACTAATGAGCAGTTCTTC,TRBD2,TRBV12-3/TRBV12-4,few,TRBJ2-1
CASRPGLAGDGPRDEQFF,TGCGCCAGCAGACCTGGACTAGCGGGAGATGGTCCGCGGGATGAGCAGTTCTTC,TRBD2,TRBV5-1,few,TRBJ2-1
CASSSGITILNEQFF,TGTGCCAGCAGTTCCGGGATAACGATACTCAATGAGCAGTTCTTC,-,TRBV12-3/TRBV12-4,many,TRBJ2-1
CASSFSTLGSSYEQYF,TGTGCCAGCAGCTTCTCCACCCTCGGGTCCTCCTACGAGCAGTACTTC,-,TRBV7-9,few,TRBJ2-7
CSATGQPYEQYF,TGCAGTGCTACCGGACAACCCTACGAGCAGTACTTC,-,TRBV20-1,few,TRBJ2-7
CASTTREGLGDTQYF,TGTGCCAGCACGACGCGGGAGGGCCTTGGAGATACGCAGTATTTT,TRBD2,TRBV28,-,TRBJ2-3
CASSGAGLGEQYF,TGTGCCAGCAGTGGTGCAGGGTTGGGCGAGCAGTACTTC,-,TRBV6-2/TRBV6-3,-,TRBJ2-7
CASSLSRTSGVLGELFF,TGTGCCAGCAGTTTATCCCGGACTAGCGGGGTTCTAGGGGAGCTGTTTTTT,TRBD2,TRBV7-2,-,TRBJ2-2
CASLSGLAALNEQFF,TGTGCCAGCCTCTCGGGACTAGCGGCTTTGAATGAGCAGTTCTTC,TRBD2,TRBV6-2/TRBV6-3,few,TRBJ2-1
CASSIHPVNTEAFF,TGTGCCAGCAGCATCCATCCAGTTAACACTGAAGCTTTCTTT,-,TRBV9,few,TRBJ1-1
CASSPGLAGLDNEQFF,TGCGCCAGCAGCCCGGGACTAGCGGGGCTGGACAATGAGCAGTTCTTC,TRBD2,TRBV5-1,few,TRBJ2-1
CASSFSIWTGELFF,TGTGCCAGCAGTTTTTCCATATGGACCGGGGAGCTGTTTTTT,-,TRBV28,few,TRBJ2-2
CASSQDQISGYNEQFF,TGTGCCAGCAGCCAAGATCAAATCAGTGGGTACAATGAGCAGTTCTTC,-,TRBV3-1,many,TRBJ2-1
CATSERWGGPLF,TGTGCCACCTCAGAAAGGTGGGGGGGGCCGTTATTC,-,TRBV11-2,-,TRBJ2-7
CASSETGKVFGEQYF,TGTGCCAGCAGTGAAACAGGGAAGGTCTTCGGCGAGCAGTACTTC,-,TRBV25-1,-,TRBJ2-7
CASSQKGLTHEQYF,TGTGCCAGCAGCCAAAAGGGGTTGACTCACGAGCAGTACTTC,-,TRBV3-1,few,TRBJ2-7
CASSQGSILSNQPQHF,TGTGCCAGCAGCCAAGGGAGCATCTTGAGCAATCAGCCCCAGCATTTT,-,TRBV3-1,-,TRBJ1-5
CASSATGGGGTDTQYF,TGTGCCAGCAGCGCAACAGGGGGAGGGGGCACAGATACGCAGTATTTT,-,TRBV7-2,-,TRBJ2-3
CASTLPAGSTYEQYF,TGTGCCAGCACCTTACCCGCTGGGTCGACCTACGAGCAGTACTTC,-,TRBV7-9,few,TRBJ2-7
CASSLSLAGGPYEQYF,TGCGCCAGCAGCTTGTCACTAGCGGGGGGACCCTACGAGCAGTACTTC,TRBD2,TRBV5-1,few,TRBJ2-7
CASSLRGGREDTQYF,TGTGCCAGCAGCCTACGCGGAGGGCGTGAAGATACGCAGTATTTT,-,TRBV4-2,many,TRBJ2-3